The entry below describes one T cell receptor beta chain. These data belong to a study of Graves' ophthalmopathy and Graves' hyperthyroidism. The V gene end was trimmed by 2 bases and the J gene end by 5 bases; junction bases not matched to a gene: 5. This CDR3 region has 14 residues. Germline V gives CDR1 MNHEY, CDR2 SVGAGI. From RNA, the CDR3 regions of TCR beta chains were amplified and sequenced. HTBI primers were employed in first-round RT-PCR, then a second-round multiplex PCR followed. TCRdb re-derived calls from the multiplex PCR reads in MiXCR, one entry per CDR3 protein. This sample has about 380,000 distinct CDR3 sequences, with about 16% found just once.

The source is a woman younger than 35 with stable Graves' hyperthyroidism. J is TRBJ2-5 and V is TRBV6-5, with 7 bases fitting TRBD1. What was sequenced was peripheral blood. Here the CDR3 reads CASSYEQGKETQYF. In DNA form, the CDR3 reads TGTGCCAGCAGTTACGAACAGGGGAAGGAGACCCAGTACTTC.